The entry below gives a single T cell receptor beta chain sequence along with its context. Its antigen is not known. This sample was taken from a study of Graves' ophthalmopathy and Graves' hyperthyroidism. General study findings and limits: Most expanded clonotypes from thyroid (those above 0.001 frequency) were also found in blood. The model forecast ophthalmopathy progression, reaching roughly 64% sensitivity and around 72% specificity.

The authors amplified TCR beta CDR3 regions from RNA transcripts. Second-round multiplex PCR came after a first-round RT-PCR that employed HTBI primers. TCRdb redid the calling of the multiplex PCR reads with MiXCR, one entry per CDR3 protein. The table includes about 210,000 distinct CDR3 sequences, around 30% detected once. V lost 8 bases to trimming and J lost 3 bases, with 16 bases between them. The germline V gene encodes CDR1 SGHTA and CDR2 FQGNSA. The CDR3 runs to 14 residues. The sequence came from a man aged 50-59 years with Graves' ophthalmopathy. Sequenced: peripheral blood. The genes are TRBV7-2 and TRBJ1-1; D is ambiguous. The CDR3 sequence: CASALMARDTEAFF. The CDR3, as DNA: TGTGCCAGCGCCCTAATGGCAAGGGACACTGAAGCTTTCTTT. The full variable domain, completed using reference TRBV7-2 and TRBJ1-1, is GAGVSQSPSNKVTEKGKDVELRCDPISGHTALYWYRQSLGQGLEFLIYFQGNSAPDKSGLPSDRFSAERTGGSVSTLTIQRTQQEDSAVYLCASALMARDTEAFFGQGTRLTVV.